This T cell receptor (beta chain) derives from a study of blood T cell repertoires in COVID-19. Seattle participants joined during active infection and were tracked over time. Using immunoSEQ multiplex PCR, the repertoire was profiled, and TCRdb retains in-frame clones only, with some absent. The profile shows 150,000 or so clones, 65% to 90% of them singletons. Germline CDR1 reads SGHTA; CDR2 reads FQGTGA. The CDR3 loop spans 14 amino acids. V lost 0 bases to trimming and J lost 1 base, with 6 bases between them. V is TRBV7-3 and J is TRBJ1-2; tentative D call: TRBD1 (5 bases). This sequence originates from a woman aged 55 to 70 with COVID-19, enrolled during active disease. Sequenced sample: peripheral blood. The CDR3 region is CASSLTGDNYGYTF. As DNA, the CDR3 is TGTGCCAGCAGCTTAACAGGGGATAACTATGGCTACACCTTC.